The 11 T cell receptor beta chains below come from one sample, sequenced in a study of shared clonotypes between healthy human individuals (dated by TCRdb to the early 2020s). Library generation was performed with the immunoSEQ multiplex PCR assay. TCRdb stores this immuneACCESS table with in-frame sequences only. Part of the clones is absent; in the studies checked, under half of the shortfall reflects unresolved V genes, and no reason is known for the rest. The sample table lists approximately 100,000 clones, just over 65% of them with a count of one. The ten most abundant clones make up approximately 24% of the sample. Material: memory CD8+ T cells sorted from blood. Taken with the paper, the label for cell subset or site translates to: CD45RO+ cells pooled with CCR7-negative TemRA cells. All receptors derive from a woman in her 30s in good health.

CDR3 sequence: CAWSGTGNQPQHF. CDR3 nucleotides: TGTGCCTGGAGCGGGACAGGGAATCAGCCCCAGCATTTT. This chain links TRBV30 with TRBJ1-5; TRBD1 aligns across 9 bases. The CDR3 covers 13 residues. Germline CDR1 and CDR2: GTSNPN and SVGIG (reference sequence). Trimming cost V 3 bases and J 4 bases; bases outside gene matches: 1.

This clone was recorded a few times. The V and J genes are TRBV5-1 and TRBJ2-3; tentative D call: TRBD2 (6 bases). This CDR3 has 15 residues. V lost 4 bases to trimming and J lost 4 bases, with 16 bases between them. CDR1 is SGHRS and CDR2 is YFSETQ in the germline V gene. The CDR3, as DNA: TGCGCCAGCAGCCGGATCGGGAGAGATTCAGATACGCAGTATTTT. It is translated as CASSRIGRDSDTQYF.

This clone was recorded only once. The chain links TRBV2 to TRBJ2-5, with D uncertain. Gene TRBJ2-7 matches the end of the DNA better, so the J call may be wrong. Germline V gene sequence: CDR1 SNHLY, CDR2 FYNNEI. The CDR3 is made up of 12 amino acids. CDR3 nucleotide sequence: TGTGCCAGCGGTAACTTAGGGTACGAGCAGTACTTC. Its protein is CASGNLGYEQYF.

This chain uses TRBV28 with TRBJ2-1; tentative D call: TRBD1 (6 bases). Deletions cut 6 bases from V and 8 bases from J, with 11 bases between. Germline assignment: CDR1 MDHEN and CDR2 SYDVKM. The CDR3 totals 12 residues. CDR3 protein: CASRRDTDEQFF. The CDR3 DNA sequence: TGTGCCAGCAGGAGGGACACCGATGAGCAGTTCTTC.

Details on this clone: This sample includes further DNA sequences coding for the same CDR3. The rearrangement links TRBV7-9 to TRBJ1-5; TRBD1 agrees at 9 bases. The junction had 6 bases not matched to a gene; V was cut back by 5 bases and J by 4 bases. The CDR3 loop spans 15 amino acids. CDR1 and CDR2 (germline): SEHNR, FQNEAQ (reference sequence). CDR3 sequence reads: CASSPQGAGNQPQHF. The CDR3 region has the DNA TGTGCCAGCAGCCCACAGGGGGCAGGAAATCAGCCCCAGCATTTT.

The chain is built from TRBV29-1 and TRBJ2-3; TRBD2 matches at 7 bases. The CDR3 length is 13 residues. Per the germline V gene, CDR1 is SQVTM and CDR2 is ANQGSEA. V was clipped by 4 bases and J by 3 bases; unmatched bases: 4. The CDR3 nucleotides are TGCAGCGTTGTTAGCGGGTTAACAGATACGCAGTATTTT. This sequence encodes CSVVSGLTDTQYF.

The V call is TRBV28, the J call TRBJ1-5; weak D call: TRBD1 (5 bases). From germline, CDR1 is MDHEN and CDR2 SYDVKM. Trimming removed 10 bases at V and 1 base at J, with 14 bases between. This CDR3 has 14 amino acids. DNA of the CDR3: TGTGCCATCGACAGCGTACTAAGCAATCAGCCCCAGCATTTT. This gives the protein CAIDSVLSNQPQHF.

Many counts were recorded for this clone. The chain combines TRBV28 with TRBJ2-6; D might be TRBD1 or TRBD2, each matching 6 bases. This CDR3 is 17 amino acids long. CDR1 MDHEN and CDR2 SYDVKM come from the germline V gene. Trimming removed 2 bases at V and 4 bases at J, with 15 bases between. The CDR3 sequence: CASSLSSGARGANVLTF. CDR3 nucleotide sequence: TGTGCCAGCAGTTTAAGTTCGGGGGCGCGAGGGGCCAACGTCCTGACTTTC.

The V and J genes are TRBV29-1 and TRBJ1-2; no clear D gene. Trimming stripped 6 bases from V and 7 bases from J, with 15 bases between. The CDR3 contains 12 residues. Germline V gene data show CDR1 as SQVTM and CDR2 as ANQGSEA. CDR3 DNA sequence: TGCAGCGTGGCAGATTCGGAGAGTGGCTACACCTTC. Protein product: CSVADSESGYTF.

This clone has just a few counts. The chain uses TRBV9 and TRBJ2-5, with 8 bases aligning to TRBD2. Trimming removed 4 bases from V and 5 bases from J; junction bases left unmatched: 10. This CDR3 contains 15 residues. The germline V gene encodes CDR1 SGDLS and CDR2 YYNGEE. Here the CDR3 reads CASSPSAGGGETQYF. The DNA for the CDR3 is TGTGCCAGCAGCCCGTCGGCGGGAGGAGGGGAGACCCAGTACTTC. Filled out from reference TRBV9 and TRBJ2-5, the complete variable domain reads DSGVTQTPKHLITATGQRVTLRCSPRSGDLSVYWYQQSLDQGLQFLIQYYNGEERAKGNILERFSAQQFPDLHSELNLSSLELGDSALYFCASSPSAGGGETQYFGPGTRLLVL.

V is TRBV2 and J is TRBJ2-2; D is uncertain. Germline V gene lookup returns CDR1 SNHLY and CDR2 FYNNEI. This CDR3 has 14 amino acids. Between the trimmed V and J ends, which lost 3 bases and 1 base, there was a span of 6 bases. The CDR3 loop reads CASSDLGNTGELFF. The CDR3 nucleotides read TGTGCCAGCAGTGACCTCGGGAACACCGGGGAGCTGTTTTTT.